The rows below give T cell receptor beta chains drawn from one sample of a study of T cells in Graves' hyperthyroidism and ophthalmopathy. TCRdb processed the multiplex PCR reads anew with MiXCR; each CDR3 protein has one entry. The sample contains about 300,000 distinct CDR3 sequences, around 19% of which appear only once. Sequencing used blood. These receptors were collected from a man aged 45-65 years with Graves' ophthalmopathy. The CDR3 runs from the conserved cysteine through the conserved F or W. D genes are given only for firm matches. Rows may omit the clone size; those that give it use once, few, many or a size class.

cdr3_aa | cdr3_nt | j_call | d_call | v_call | clone_size
CSVVGDRAINGQYF | TGCAGCGTTGTCGGGGACCGTGCTATAAATGGGCAGTACTTC | TRBJ2-7 | NA | TRBV29-1 | NA
CASSYGQVETQYF | TGTGCCAGCAGTTATGGACAGGTTGAGACCCAGTACTTC | TRBJ2-5 | TRBD1 | TRBV6-2/TRBV6-3 | few
CASRKRTGGQETQYF | TGCGCCAGCAGGAAGCGGACAGGGGGCCAAGAGACCCAGTACTTC | TRBJ2-5 | TRBD1 | TRBV10-1 | few
CASSPRLAGGVYNEQFF | TGTGCCAGCAGTCCGAGACTAGCGGGAGGGGTTTACAATGAGCAGTTCTTC | TRBJ2-1 | TRBD2 | TRBV7-9 | many
CASSSTSGRAGEQFF | TGCGCCAGCAGCTCGACTAGCGGGAGGGCCGGTGAGCAGTTCTTC | TRBJ2-1 | TRBD2 | TRBV5-1 | many
CASSYIGTGNYGYTF | TGTGCCAGCAGCTATATAGGGACAGGGAACTATGGCTACACCTTC | TRBJ1-2 | TRBD1 | TRBV9 | few
CSARLPLVGGYTF | TGCAGTGCTAGATTACCTCTGGTCGGGGGCTACACCTTC | TRBJ1-2 | NA | TRBV20-1 | many
CASSSPGQGAEQYF | TGTGCCAGCAGCTCCCCGGGACAGGGGGCCGAGCAGTACTTC | TRBJ2-7 | TRBD1 | TRBV11-2 | many
CASSLGNRPYEQYF | TGTGCCAGCAGTTTAGGGAACCGTCCCTACGAGCAGTACTTC | TRBJ2-7 | NA | TRBV28 | few
CASRTGISSYNEQFF | TGTGCCAGCAGGACAGGGATTAGCTCCTACAATGAGCAGTTCTTC | TRBJ2-1 | TRBD1 | TRBV12-3/TRBV12-4 | many